Described below is a single TCR beta chain sequence and its context. Germline V lookup: CDR1 LNHDA, CDR2 SQIVND (reference sequence). The germline V and J ends were trimmed by 0 bases and 8 bases, with 16 bases remaining between them. The CDR3 totals 15 residues. The data were obtained in a study of blood T cell repertoires in COVID-19. Study details: Samples representing acute and convalescent COVID-19 were sourced from the United States, Italy and Spain. In each case, the material was cDNA or gDNA derived from T cells, B-cell-depleted T cells, or PBMCs.

Authors' processing steps: By means of reference gene primer amplification, nucleated cell counts were estimated. Sequencing was performed with immunoSEQ multiplex PCR; in TCRdb, only in-frame clones are kept and a portion is missing. V, J and clone size are taken as reported in that table, and D and trimming were inferred from the DNA itself. The data contain approximately 490,000 clones, approximately 91% of them singletons. Living in roughly 23 US areas, the participants were between roughly 18 and 90 years of age. This receptor was identified in a woman aged 60-75 years who had recovered from COVID-19. The chain couples TRBV19 to TRBJ1-2; D is ambiguous. Specimen: PBMCs or T cells enriched from blood (not recorded which). In DNA form, the CDR3 reads TGTGCCAGTAGTATAGATCAGGCAGCTCCAGGAGGCTACACCTTC. It codes for CASSIDQAAPGGYTF.